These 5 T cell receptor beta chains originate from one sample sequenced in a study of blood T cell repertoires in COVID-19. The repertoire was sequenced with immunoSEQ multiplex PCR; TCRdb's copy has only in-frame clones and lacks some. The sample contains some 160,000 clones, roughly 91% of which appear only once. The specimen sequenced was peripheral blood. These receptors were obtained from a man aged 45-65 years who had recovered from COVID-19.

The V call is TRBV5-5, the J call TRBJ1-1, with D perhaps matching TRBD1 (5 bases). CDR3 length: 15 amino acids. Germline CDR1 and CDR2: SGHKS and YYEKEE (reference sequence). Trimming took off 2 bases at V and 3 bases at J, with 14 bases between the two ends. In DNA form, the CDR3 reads TGTGCCAGCAGCTTTAATCCAGGGAGGGACACTGAAGCTTTCTTT. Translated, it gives CASSFNPGRDTEAFF. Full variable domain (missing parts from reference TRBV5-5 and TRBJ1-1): DAGVTQSPTHLIKTRGQQVTLRCSPISGHKSVSWYQQVLGQGPQFIFQYYEKEERGRGNFPDRFSARQFPNYSSELNVNALLLGDSALYLCASSFNPGRDTEAFFGQGTRLTVV.

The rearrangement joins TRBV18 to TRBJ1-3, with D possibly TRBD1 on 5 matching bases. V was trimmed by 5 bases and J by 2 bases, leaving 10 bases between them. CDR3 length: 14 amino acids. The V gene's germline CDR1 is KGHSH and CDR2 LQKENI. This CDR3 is CASSTTEPGNTIYF. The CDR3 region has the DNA TGTGCCAGCTCAACGACAGAACCTGGAAACACCATATATTTT.

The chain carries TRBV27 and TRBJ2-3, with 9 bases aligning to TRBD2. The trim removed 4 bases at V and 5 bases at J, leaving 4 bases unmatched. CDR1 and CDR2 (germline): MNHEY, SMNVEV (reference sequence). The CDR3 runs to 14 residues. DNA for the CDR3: TGTGCCAGCAGTTCGGCGGGAGGGGGAGATACGCAGTATTTT. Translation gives CASSSAGGGDTQYF.

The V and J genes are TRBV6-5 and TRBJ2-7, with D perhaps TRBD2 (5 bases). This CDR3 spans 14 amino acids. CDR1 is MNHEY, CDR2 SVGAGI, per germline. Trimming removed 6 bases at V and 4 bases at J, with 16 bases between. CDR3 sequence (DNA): TGTGCCAGCAGCGTCGAAAGCGGTTCTTACGAGCAGTACTTC. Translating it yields CASSVESGSYEQYF.

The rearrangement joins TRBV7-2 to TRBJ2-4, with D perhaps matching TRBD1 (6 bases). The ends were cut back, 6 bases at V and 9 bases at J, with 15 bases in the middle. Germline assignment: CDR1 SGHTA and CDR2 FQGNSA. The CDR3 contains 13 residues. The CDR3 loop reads CASRGAEVSIQYF. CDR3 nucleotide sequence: TGTGCCAGCAGGGGGGCAGAGGTGTCCATTCAGTACTTC.